The 21 T cell receptor beta chains in this list originate from one sample, sequenced in a study of blood T cell repertoires in COVID-19. The table came from immunoSEQ multiplex PCR; TCRdb's copy has only in-frame clones and leaves some out. The sample contains 110,000 to 150,000 clones, roughly 88% of which appear only once. Sequencing was performed on peripheral blood. The receptor set was obtained from a man aged 55 to 70 with active or convalescent COVID-19.

The rearrangement links TRBV9 to TRBJ2-2; D not resolved. Trimming took off 2 bases at V and 3 bases at J, with 14 bases between the two ends. CDR3 length: 16 residues. CDR1 and CDR2 (germline): SGDLS, YYNGEE. CDR3 in amino acids: CASSVWAASHTGELFF. Written as DNA, the CDR3 is TGTGCCAGCAGCGTCTGGGCAGCCAGCCACACCGGGGAGCTGTTTTTT.

The V gene is TRBV4-1, the J gene TRBJ1-2, with D possibly being TRBD1 (6 bases). The CDR3 has 14 amino acids. CDR1 is MGHRA, CDR2 YSYEKL, per germline. Trimming shortened V by 0 bases and J by 8 bases, and 13 bases separated the two germline ends. The CDR3 DNA reads as TGCGCCAGCAGCCAAGATCTGGGGGCACGCGGCTACACCTTC. It specifies CASSQDLGARGYTF.

The chain has TRBV9 and TRBJ1-3; 8 bases align to TRBD1. CDR3 length: 13 amino acids. V lost 0 bases, J lost 10 bases, and 3 bases stayed unmatched. From germline, CDR1 is SGDLS and CDR2 YYNGEE. CDR3 region: CASSVGQGSTIYF. The DNA of the CDR3 is TGTGCCAGCAGCGTAGGACAGGGGAGTACCATATATTTT.

The chain employs TRBV28 and TRBJ2-1, with TRBD2 identical over 8 bases. J was trimmed by 14 bases and V by 3 bases; bases with no gene match: 12. Germline CDR1 is MDHEN and CDR2 is SYDVKM. The CDR3 sequence is 14 residues long. The chain's CDR3 is CASSFYSGREKEFF. CDR3 nucleotide sequence: TGTGCCAGCAGTTTTTATTCCGGGAGGGAGAAAGAGTTCTTC.

V is TRBV4-3 and J is TRBJ2-5; a weak D match, TRBD2 (5 bases). The germline V gene encodes CDR1 LGHNA and CDR2 YSLEER. The V end was cut by 0 bases, the J end by 5 bases, with 16 bases between. The CDR3 totals 16 residues. The CDR3 is CASSQEPPRGGETQYF. As DNA, the CDR3 is TGCGCCAGCAGCCAAGAACCTCCCCGGGGTGGGGAGACCCAGTACTTC.

The V gene is TRBV6-6, the J gene TRBJ1-5; TRBD1 is a possible D gene (5 bases). Trimming removed 6 bases from V and 3 bases from J, with 15 bases in between. Germline CDR1 MNHNY, CDR2 SVGAGI (reference sequence). The CDR3 is 15 residues long. CDR3 DNA sequence: TGTGCCAGCAGCCCCTCCGGACACCCCAATCAGCCCCAGCATTTT. It specifies CASSPSGHPNQPQHF.

The genes are TRBV5-5 and TRBJ2-7, with 14 nucleotides matching TRBD2. Germline V gene data show CDR1 as SGHKS and CDR2 as YYEKEE (reference sequence). This CDR3 region has 15 residues. V dropped 3 bases and J dropped 4; count of bases not matched to a gene: 3. The CDR3, as DNA: TGTGCCAGCAGCTATGGACTAGCGGGAGGTTACGAGCAGTACGTC. Amino acids: CASSYGLAGGYEQYV.

This clone showed up just once. The chain has TRBV27 and TRBJ2-7; 9 nucleotides align to TRBD1. Germline V CDR1 and CDR2: MNHEY, SMNVEV (reference sequence). This CDR3 region has 15 residues. The trim removed 6 bases at V and 2 bases at J, leaving 8 bases unmatched. The CDR3 DNA sequence: TGTGCCAGCAGCCGACCGGGACAGGGAGCCTACGAGCAGTACTTC. Its translation: CASSRPGQGAYEQYF.

This chain uses TRBV6-5 with TRBJ1-3; TRBD1 is a possible D gene (5 bases). CDR1 and CDR2 from the germline V gene are MNHEY and SVGAGI. Trimming took off 1 base at V and 8 bases at J, with 12 bases between the two ends. CDR3 size: 14 residues. CDR3 sequence: CASSYFQGTDTIYF. The CDR3 DNA reads TGTGCCAGCAGTTACTTCCAGGGTACGGACACCATATATTTT.

The chain joins TRBV7-9 to TRBJ2-2; D gene uncertain. Germline CDR1 reads SEHNR; CDR2 reads FQNEAQ (reference sequence). V gave up 3 bases and J gave up 0 bases, with 8 bases separating them. The CDR3 contains 15 residues. Written as DNA, the CDR3 is TGTGCCAGCAGCTTTCTCCAGACGAACACCGGGGAGCTGTTTTTT. Translating gives CASSFLQTNTGELFF.

This rearrangement joins TRBV30 to TRBJ2-5; D remains ambiguous. The CDR3 is 13 amino acids. Trimming removed 0 bases from V and 1 base from J, with 6 bases in between. CDR1 GTSNPN and CDR2 SVGIG come from the germline V gene (reference sequence). CDR3 sequence reads: CAWSVGGQETQYF. Written as DNA, the CDR3 is TGTGCCTGGAGTGTTGGCGGCCAAGAGACCCAGTACTTC.

The V gene is TRBV18, the J gene TRBJ1-2; unclear D gene. The CDR3 is 12 residues long. Trimming took 4 bases from V and 3 from J, leaving 6 bases between them. The germline gives CDR1 KGHSH, CDR2 LQKENI. CDR3 amino acids: CASSLSDYGYTF. The CDR3 region has the DNA TGTGCCAGCTCACTCAGTGACTATGGCTACACCTTC.

This clone showed up just a few times. The V call is TRBV4-3, the J call TRBJ1-1; 8 positions match TRBD1. The CDR3 has 15 residues. With V trimmed by 2 bases and J by 6 bases, 8 bases remained unmatched. Germline V gives CDR1 LGHNA, CDR2 YSLEER. CDR3 bases: TGCGCCAGCAGCCAACATGGACAGGGTGTCCCTGAAGCTTTCTTT. Protein: CASSQHGQGVPEAFF.

V usage is TRBV7-2 and J usage is TRBJ1-5, with D tentatively TRBD1 (5 bases). Germline loops: CDR1 SGHTA, CDR2 FQGNSA. The V end was cut by 2 bases, the J end by 5 bases, with 13 bases between. There are 15 residues in the CDR3. The chain's CDR3 is CASSLTAGGDQPQHF. The DNA of the CDR3 is TGTGCCAGCAGCTTAACGGCCGGAGGGGATCAGCCCCAGCATTTT.

The rearrangement links TRBV3-1 (or the pseudogene TRBV3-2) to TRBJ2-1; the match to TRBD2 covers 12 bases. This CDR3 has 15 amino acids. Germline CDR1 reads LGHDT; CDR2 reads YNNKEL (reference sequence). V shed 6 bases and J 7 bases; nucleotides not matched to a gene: 7. The CDR3 loop reads CASSLAGGPVNEQFF. CDR3 DNA: TGTGCCAGCAGTCTAGCGGGAGGGCCGGTTAATGAGCAGTTCTTC.

The gene calls are TRBV12-3 or TRBV12-4 and TRBJ1-2; no firm D call. The CDR3 sequence is 13 residues long. Trimming took off 5 bases at V and 1 base at J, with 8 bases between the two ends. The CDR3 spells CASSPRVNYGYTF. The CDR3 nucleotides read TGTGCCAGCAGTCCCCGGGTTAACTATGGCTACACCTTC.

The chain recombines TRBV5-1 with TRBJ2-5; 9 nucleotides line up with TRBD2. Germline V lookup: CDR1 SGHRS, CDR2 YFSETQ. This CDR3 is built from 14 residues. V shed 1 base and J 4 bases; nucleotides not matched to a gene: 2. CDR3 in amino acids: CASSLSGRRETQYF. In DNA, the CDR3 is TGCGCCAGCAGCTTGAGCGGGAGGAGAGAGACCCAGTACTTC.

V usage is TRBV5-1 and J usage is TRBJ2-2, with 11 bases fitting TRBD2. Germline CDR1 is SGHRS and CDR2 is YFSETQ. The length of the CDR3 is 16 residues. Trimming took 4 bases from V and 2 from J; bases not matched to a gene: 4. CDR3 sequence (DNA): TGCGCCAGCAGCGGCGGACTAGCGGGTAACACCGGGGAGCTGTTTTTT. Translating gives CASSGGLAGNTGELFF.

The V gene is TRBV9, the J gene TRBJ2-1; no reliable D call. V was cut by 0 bases and J by 2 bases, with 9 bases left in between. This CDR3 has 15 residues. Germline V CDR1 and CDR2: SGDLS, YYNGEE. DNA for the CDR3: TGTGCCAGCAGCGTAGCTAGAGCCCCCTACAATGAGCAGTTCTTC. Encoded protein: CASSVARAPYNEQFF. The whole variable domain, filled in from reference TRBV9 and TRBJ2-1, reads DSGVTQTPKHLITATGQRVTLRCSPRSGDLSVYWYQQSLDQGLQFLIQYYNGEERAKGNILERFSAQQFPDLHSELNLSSLELGDSALYFCASSVARAPYNEQFFGPGTRLTVL.

The rearrangement joins TRBV5-6 to TRBJ2-5, with unresolved D. This CDR3 is 11 amino acids long. CDR1 and CDR2 from the germline V gene are SGHDT and YYEEEE. V shed 1 base and J shed 5 bases, with 3 bases lying between them. CDR3 in amino acids: CASSLRETQYF. The DNA of the CDR3 is TGTGCCAGCAGCTTGCGGGAGACCCAGTACTTC. The full variable domain, in which reference TRBV5-6 and TRBJ2-5 provide the parts outside the CDR3, is DAGVTQSPTHLIKTRGQQVTLRCSPKSGHDTVSWYQQALGQGPQFIFQYYEEEERQRGNFPDRFSGHQFPNYSSELNVNALLLGDSALYLCASSLRETQYFGPGTRLLVL.

This chain connects TRBV5-1 to TRBJ1-1; 7 nucleotides agree with TRBD1. The junction had 3 bases not matched to a gene; V was cut back by 4 bases and J by 0 bases. CDR1 SGHRS and CDR2 YFSETQ come from the germline V gene. This CDR3 region has 14 residues. The CDR3 bases are TGCGCCAGCAGCCGGGACAGCGTGAACACTGAAGCTTTCTTT. This sequence encodes CASSRDSVNTEAFF.